The 6 T cell receptor beta chains listed next were all sequenced from one sample in a study of T cells after yellow fever vaccination. TCRdb redid the calling of the 5' RACE reads with MiXCR, one entry per CDR3 protein. The sample records roughly 330,000 distinct CDR3 sequences, around 3.9% being singletons. This specimen consisted of PBMCs, obtained 5 days after the yellow fever booster vaccination. These receptors originate from a man aged 18 to 30 who received the YFV17D yellow fever vaccine.

Ten or more counts support this clonotype. The V gene is TRBV4-1, the J gene TRBJ2-5, with a tentative D call TRBD2 (5 bases). V lost 0 bases and J lost 2, with 10 bases in between. Per germline, CDR1 MGHRA and CDR2 YSYEKL. The CDR3 is 15 residues long. CDR3 loop: CASSQDPQRQETQYF. CDR3 bases: TGCGCCAGCAGCCAAGATCCCCAGCGGCAAGAGACCCAGTACTTC.

The chain recombines TRBV5-1 with TRBJ2-4; 7 bases match TRBD2. The CDR3 is 14 residues long. J gave up 3 bases and V 1 base, and 1 base lay outside the gene matches. Germline lookup yields CDR1 SGHRS and CDR2 YFSETQ. DNA for the CDR3: TGCGCCAGCAGCTTGCCGGGGGGCAAAAACATTCAGTACTTC. This translates into CASSLPGGKNIQYF. The full variable domain, completed using reference TRBV5-1 and TRBJ2-4, is KAGVTQTPRYLIKTRGQQVTLSCSPISGHRSVSWYQQTPGQGLQFLFEYFSETQRNKGNFPGRFSGRQFSNSRSEMNVSTLELGDSALYLCASSLPGGKNIQYFGAGTRLSVL.

V gene TRBV10-3 combines with J gene TRBJ2-7; 9 bases match TRBD1. Germline V gene data show CDR1 as ENHRY and CDR2 as SYGVKD. This CDR3 is 13 amino acids long. Losses at the gene ends were 9 bases for V and 5 bases for J; bases not matched to a gene: 8. The CDR3 bases are TGTGCCATTGCCGGGACAGGGACCCACGAGCAGTACTTC. This sequence encodes CAIAGTGTHEQYF.

The chain is built from TRBV20-1 and TRBJ2-1, with 8 nucleotides matching TRBD2. V shed 6 bases and J 1 base; nucleotides not matched to a gene: 8. Per the germline V gene, CDR1 is DFQATT and CDR2 is SNEGSKA (reference sequence). The CDR3 has 15 amino acids. CDR3 protein: CSAPGGSYSYNEQFF. The CDR3 nucleotides read TGCAGTGCCCCGGGGGGGAGCTATTCCTACAATGAGCAGTTCTTC.

The V and J genes are TRBV24-1 and TRBJ2-3; TRBD1 matches at 9 bases. Trimming took 6 bases from V and 5 from J; bases not matched to a gene: 11. Per the germline V gene, CDR1 is KGHDR and CDR2 is SFDVKD. The CDR3 runs to 16 residues. The CDR3 bases are TGTGCCACCAGTTCGAAGGACAGGGGCCAGGGAGATACGCAGTATTTT. This encodes CATSSKDRGQGDTQYF.

J is TRBJ2-7 and V is TRBV2; no clear D gene. Germline V gene sequence: CDR1 SNHLY, CDR2 FYNNEI. Trimming took off 7 bases at V and 3 bases at J, with 13 bases between the two ends. The CDR3 runs to 13 residues. CDR3 region: CASTAKWSYEQYV. For the CDR3, the DNA is TGTGCCAGCACCGCAAAATGGAGCTACGAGCAGTACGTC.